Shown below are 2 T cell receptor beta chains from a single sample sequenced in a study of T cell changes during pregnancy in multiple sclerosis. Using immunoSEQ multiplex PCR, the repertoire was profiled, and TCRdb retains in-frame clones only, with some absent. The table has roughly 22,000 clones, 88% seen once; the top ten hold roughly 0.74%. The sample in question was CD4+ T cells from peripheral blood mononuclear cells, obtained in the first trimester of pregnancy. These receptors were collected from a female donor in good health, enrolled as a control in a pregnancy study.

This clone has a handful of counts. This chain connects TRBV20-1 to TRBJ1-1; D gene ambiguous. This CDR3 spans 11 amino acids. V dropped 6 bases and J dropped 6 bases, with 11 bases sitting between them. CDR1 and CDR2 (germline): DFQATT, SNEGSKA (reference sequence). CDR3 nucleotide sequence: TGCAGTGCCAGCCATAGCCCTGAAGCTTTCTTT. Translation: CSASHSPEAFF.

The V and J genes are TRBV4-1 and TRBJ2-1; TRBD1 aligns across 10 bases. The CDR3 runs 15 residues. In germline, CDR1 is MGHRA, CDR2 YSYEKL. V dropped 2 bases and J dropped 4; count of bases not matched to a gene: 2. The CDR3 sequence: CASSQRQGAYNEQFF. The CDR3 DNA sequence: TGCGCCAGCAGCCAAAGACAGGGGGCTTACAATGAGCAGTTCTTC.